The rows below give T cell receptor beta chains drawn from one sample of a study of early T cells in non-severe SARS-CoV-2 infection. Each CDR3 protein is one row after TCRdb ran MiXCR on the 5' RACE reads. The sample comprises tens of thousands of distinct CDR3 sequences, approximately 10% of which are singletons, and around 14% rests with the top ten. The sample was whole blood. These TCRs come from an adult who was a healthcare worker with PCR-confirmed SARS-CoV-2 infection or an uninfected control (not recorded which). Each CDR3 is given with its conserved first and last residue. D genes are given only for firm matches. The size field is filled for only some rows; it gives once, few, many or a size class.

D gene,J gene,V gene,clone size,CDR3 protein,CDR3 DNA
-,TRBJ1-2,TRBV7-3,few,CASTMGPNYGYTF,TGTGCCAGCACCATGGGACCGAACTATGGCTACACCTTC
-,TRBJ1-2,TRBV6-2/TRBV6-3,few,CASNFRWLEGNGYTF,TGTGCCAGCAACTTCAGGTGGTTAGAGGGGAACGGCTACACCTTC
TRBD1,TRBJ2-3,TRBV10-3,medium-sized,CAISEDRGRTDTQYF,TGTGCCATCAGTGAGGACAGGGGGAGGACAGATACGCAGTATTTT
-,TRBJ2-3,TRBV5-4,-,CASSLMSTDTQYF,TGTGCCAGCTCCCTTATGAGCACAGATACGCAGTATTTT
TRBD2,TRBJ2-2,TRBV29-1,few,CSARTPGGTGELFF,TGCAGCGCCCGGACCCCGGGGGGCACCGGGGAGCTGTTTTTT
-,TRBJ2-6,TRBV6-2/TRBV6-3,many,CASGINLGANVLTF,TGTGCCAGCGGGATAAATTTGGGGGCCAACGTCCTGACTTTC
TRBD2,TRBJ2-1,TRBV7-9,few,CASTFSGSSYNEQFF,TGTGCCAGCACCTTTAGCGGGAGCTCCTACAATGAGCAGTTCTTC
-,TRBJ1-2,TRBV29-1,few,CSVAVNLNYGYTF,TGCAGCGTTGCTGTGAACTTAAACTATGGCTACACCTTC
-,TRBJ1-3,TRBV20-1,-,CSASQTGGNTIYF,TGCAGTGCTTCACAGACAGGAGGAAACACCATATATTTT
TRBD1,TRBJ2-2,TRBV7-9,-,CVSSPRRGIAGELFF,TGTGTCAGCAGCCCGCGCAGGGGGATAGCCGGGGAGCTGTTTTTT
-,TRBJ1-2,TRBV29-1,-,CSVDRGMDYGYTF,TGCAGCGTTGATCGAGGGATGGACTATGGCTACACCTTC
TRBD2,TRBJ2-7,TRBV6-2/TRBV6-3,many,CASSYTKLAGGEQYF,TGTGCCAGCAGTTACACGAAACTAGCGGGAGGCGAGCAGTACTTC
TRBD1,TRBJ1-1,TRBV7-6,many,CASSLGQRAEAFF,TGTGCCAGCAGCTTGGGACAGAGGGCTGAAGCTTTCTTT
-,TRBJ2-7,TRBV6-1,many,CASSEAQGDYEQYF,TGTGCCAGCAGTGAAGCGCAAGGGGACTACGAGCAGTACTTC
TRBD2,TRBJ2-5,TRBV29-1,few,CSVKGIRGTSEETQYF,TGCAGCGTGAAGGGCATCCGCGGGACTAGTGAAGAGACCCAGTACTTC
-,TRBJ2-7,TRBV4-3,many,CASSQGVSDYEQYF,TGCGCCAGCAGCCAAGGGGTCAGCGACTACGAGCAGTACTTC
-,TRBJ2-6,TRBV20-1,few,CSATDSGANVLTF,TGCAGTGCTACCGACTCTGGGGCCAACGTCCTGACTTTC
TRBD2,TRBJ2-7,TRBV6-5,many,CASSYSGGQLAGAGEQYF,TGTGCCAGCAGTTACTCCGGGGGCCAATTAGCGGGAGCGGGCGAGCAGTACTTC
-,TRBJ2-5,TRBV12-3/TRBV12-4,many,CASSFGGETQYF,TGTGCCAGCAGTTTCGGAGGGGAGACCCAGTACTTC
-,TRBJ1-4,TRBV25-1,-,CASSEYWSLGGRGKLFF,TGTGCCAGCAGTGAATATTGGAGTCTAGGGGGGCGGGGAAAACTGTTTTTT
TRBD1,TRBJ1-4,TRBV4-2,-,CASSQEETGGYEKLFF,TGTGCCAGCAGCCAAGAAGAGACAGGGGGTTATGAAAAACTGTTTTTT
-,TRBJ2-7,TRBV19,many,CASSPRGAAASYEQYF,TGTGCCAGTAGCCCACGGGGTGCGGCAGCGTCCTACGAGCAGTACTTC
TRBD2,TRBJ2-2,TRBV12-3/TRBV12-4,many,CASSLTGLAGGELFF,TGTGCCAGCAGTTTAACGGGACTAGCGGGAGGGGAGCTGTTTTTT
-,TRBJ2-7,TRBV29-1,many,CSVVRVPYEQYF,TGCAGCGTTGTTAGGGTTCCCTACGAGCAGTACTTC
TRBD2,TRBJ2-1,TRBV20-1,many,CSASGRASYNEQFF,TGCAGTGCTAGCGGGAGGGCCTCCTACAATGAGCAGTTCTTC
-,TRBJ2-7,TRBV19,many,CASSKGRAYEQYF,TGTGCCAGTAGTAAGGGCAGAGCCTACGAGCAGTACTTC
-,TRBJ2-1,TRBV5-5,few,CASSSRGRSYNEQFF,TGTGCCAGCAGCTCCAGGGGCCGCTCCTACAATGAGCAGTTCTTC
TRBD2,TRBJ2-2,TRBV13,few,CASSLNAGGTHGELFF,TGTGCCAGCAGCTTAAATGCGGGGGGGACCCACGGGGAGCTGTTTTTT
-,TRBJ2-5,TRBV7-2,few,CASSLDPKETQYF,TGTGCCAGCAGCTTAGACCCGAAGGAGACCCAGTACTTC